The 30 T cell receptor beta chains listed next were all sequenced from one sample in a study of OX40 agonist ivuxolimab in advanced cancers. Libraries were prepared by immunoSEQ multiplex PCR; TCRdb keeps only in-frame clonotypes and omits some of them. The table records some 69,000 clones, 70% to 90% of them present only once. The specimen was CD4+ or CD8+ T cells sorted from blood, collected in a trial of the OX40 agonist ivuxolimab. All receptors come from an adult with an advanced solid tumor such as melanoma, head and neck, liver or kidney cancer.

The rearrangement uses TRBV5-8 and TRBJ2-6; possible D gene TRBD1, 6 bases. The CDR3 is 15 amino acids. Trimming cost V 4 bases and J 4 bases, with 12 bases left between them. Germline V gene data show CDR1 as SGHTS and CDR2 as YDEGEE. In DNA form, the CDR3 reads TGTGCCAGCAGCCGGGCAGGGACAGGGGCCAACGTCCTGACTTTC. Its protein product is CASSRAGTGANVLTF.

The chain joins TRBV6-5 to TRBJ2-1, with unresolved D. This CDR3 region has 12 residues. The germline V and J ends were trimmed by 6 bases and 5 bases, with 8 bases remaining between them. Germline V gene data show CDR1 as MNHEY and CDR2 as SVGAGI. CDR3 sequence (DNA): TGTGCCAGCAGGGACGGTCACAATGAGCAGTTCTTC. As protein: CASRDGHNEQFF.

The gene calls are TRBV28 and TRBJ2-1; 7 bases map to TRBD1. This CDR3 has 13 amino acids. Germline loops: CDR1 MDHEN, CDR2 SYDVKM. The trim removed 7 bases at V and 9 bases at J, leaving 9 bases unmatched. CDR3 sequence reads: CASTSTGLVEQFF. CDR3 in DNA: TGTGCCAGCACCTCGACAGGGTTGGTTGAGCAGTTCTTC.

The V call is TRBV7-9, the J call TRBJ2-7; D remains ambiguous. V was pared by 1 base and J by 7 bases, with 14 bases between. Germline lookup yields CDR1 SEHNR and CDR2 FQNEAQ (reference sequence). The CDR3 is 14 residues long. The CDR3 loop reads CASSLEGPDREQYF. As DNA, the CDR3 is TGTGCCAGCAGCTTAGAAGGGCCCGACCGGGAGCAGTACTTC.

The genes are TRBV12-5 and TRBJ1-6; D unclear. The V gene's germline CDR1 is LGHNT and CDR2 FRNRAP. The CDR3 is made up of 12 amino acids. Trimming shortened V by 3 bases and J by 8 bases, and 5 bases separated the two germline ends. Here the CDR3 reads CASGFTDSPLHF. In nucleotides, the CDR3 is TGTGCTAGTGGTTTCACAGATTCACCCCTCCACTTT.

This chain uses TRBV7-9 with TRBJ2-1; D remains ambiguous. The ends were cut back, 0 bases at V and 7 bases at J, with 7 bases in the middle. The germline V gene encodes CDR1 SEHNR and CDR2 FQNEAQ (reference sequence). This CDR3 is 13 amino acids long. The CDR3 region has the DNA TGTGCCAGCAGCTTAGCGACTTTAAATGAGCAGTTCTTC. It encodes CASSLATLNEQFF.

The V gene is TRBV19, the J gene TRBJ2-7; TRBD2 matches at 9 bases. Germline CDR1 is LNHDA and CDR2 is SQIVND (reference sequence). The CDR3 has 15 residues. Trimming took 4 bases from V and 3 from J; bases not matched to a gene: 7. The CDR3 DNA sequence: TGTGCCAGTAGTAAAAGCCTAGCGGGGTACTACGAGCAGTACTTC. This codes for CASSKSLAGYYEQYF.

The chain couples TRBV6-5 to TRBJ1-1; TRBD1 is a possible D gene (6 bases). The CDR3 is 15 residues long. With 0 bases removed from V and 4 bases from J, the gap between germline ends came to 12 bases. CDR1 and CDR2 (germline): MNHEY, SVGAGI. The CDR3 bases are TGTGCCAGCAGTTACTCACTAGGGGGACTCACTGAAGCTTTCTTT. It specifies CASSYSLGGLTEAFF.

The chain recombines TRBV6-1 with TRBJ2-7, with D perhaps TRBD1 (5 bases). Germline V gene sequence: CDR1 MNHNS, CDR2 SASEGT. The CDR3 runs 14 residues. The germline V and J ends were trimmed by 3 bases and 3 bases, with 12 bases remaining between them. In DNA, the CDR3 is TGTGCCAGCAGTGACAGGACACTCTTCTACGAGCAGTACTTC. It yields the protein CASSDRTLFYEQYF.

This clone has just one count. The genes are TRBV19 and TRBJ2-2; D unresolved. The CDR3 runs 13 residues. V lost 7 bases and J 4 bases, leaving 10 bases between the germline ends. The germline V gene encodes CDR1 LNHDA and CDR2 SQIVND (reference sequence). The CDR3 sequence: CASTLQVTGELFF. DNA for the CDR3: TGTGCCAGTACCCTCCAGGTCACCGGGGAGCTGTTTTTT.

The chain joins TRBV2 to TRBJ1-1; D is unresolved. The CDR3 sequence is 11 residues long. Trimming pared 1 base from V and 7 bases from J, leaving 4 bases between. Per germline, CDR1 SNHLY and CDR2 FYNNEI. The CDR3 is CASSEGVEAFF. CDR3 sequence (DNA): TGTGCCAGCAGTGAAGGGGTTGAAGCTTTCTTT.

The chain has TRBV2 and TRBJ2-3; perhaps D is TRBD1 or TRBD2 (5 bases each). The V gene's germline CDR1 is SNHLY and CDR2 FYNNEI. V was cut by 0 bases and J by 3 bases, with 10 bases left in between. The CDR3 sequence is 15 residues long. The CDR3 is CASSEAGVWTDTQYF. The DNA for the CDR3 is TGTGCCAGCAGTGAAGCGGGGGTTTGGACAGATACGCAGTATTTT.

V is TRBV28 and J is TRBJ2-7, with D possibly being TRBD2 (5 bases). The CDR3 runs to 11 residues. Germline V gene sequence: CDR1 MDHEN, CDR2 SYDVKM. Trimming took 5 bases from V and 6 from J, leaving 8 bases between them. CDR3 residues: CASSQRSEQYF. The CDR3 nucleotides are TGTGCCAGCAGTCAGCGGTCCGAGCAGTACTTC.

This chain links TRBV2 with TRBJ1-1, with 8 bases identical to TRBD1. The V and J ends lost 2 bases and 2 bases, in that order; junction bases with no gene match: 4. The CDR3 is 15 amino acids. The germline CDR1 and CDR2 sequences are SNHLY and FYNNEI. CDR3 amino acids: CASSELDRGNTEAFF. The DNA for the CDR3 is TGTGCCAGCAGTGAATTAGACAGGGGAAACACTGAAGCTTTCTTT.

V gene TRBV5-1 combines with J gene TRBJ1-4; D is unresolved. The V gene lost 6 bases and the J gene lost 3 bases, with 9 bases spanning the gap. From germline, CDR1 is SGHRS and CDR2 YFSETQ. The CDR3 covers 13 residues. The CDR3 region has the DNA TGCGCCAGCAAAGAGGGAGCTAATGAAAAACTGTTTTTT. Translated, it gives CASKEGANEKLFF.

This clone appeared once. CDR3 amino acids: CASSKEGLMNTGELFF. The CDR3 region has the DNA TGCGCCAGCAGCAAAGAGGGTTTGATGAACACCGGGGAGCTGTTTTTT. The V gene is TRBV5-1, the J gene TRBJ2-2; D is possibly TRBD2 (5 bases). The CDR3 sequence is 16 residues long. The V gene lost 4 bases and the J gene lost 1 base, with 14 bases spanning the gap. Germline assignment: CDR1 SGHRS and CDR2 YFSETQ. The full variable domain, in which reference TRBV5-1 and TRBJ2-2 provide the parts outside the CDR3, is KAGVTQTPRYLIKTRGQQVTLSCSPISGHRSVSWYQQTPGQGLQFLFEYFSETQRNKGNFPGRFSGRQFSNSRSEMNVSTLELGDSALYLCASSKEGLMNTGELFFGEGSRLTVL.

The chain employs TRBV5-4 and TRBJ2-1; TRBD1 aligns across 9 bases. The CDR3 is 18 residues long. V lost 0 bases and J lost 0; bases outside the gene matches: 7. CDR1 is SGHNT, CDR2 YYREEE, per germline (reference sequence). The CDR3 loop reads CASSLGGQGSFSYNEQFF. DNA for the CDR3: TGTGCCAGCAGCTTGGGGGGACAGGGTAGCTTCTCCTACAATGAGCAGTTCTTC.

The chain couples TRBV9 to TRBJ1-3; 11 positions agree with TRBD1. Trimming cost V 3 bases and J 0 bases; bases outside gene matches: 8. Germline loops: CDR1 SGDLS, CDR2 YYNGEE. This CDR3 spans 18 amino acids. The CDR3 DNA is TGTGCCAGCAGCGCAGGAGCTGGGACAGGGGGCTCTGGAAACACCATATATTTT. This gives the protein CASSAGAGTGGSGNTIYF.

This clone was seen only once. The J gene is TRBJ2-3, the V gene TRBV19, with 7 bases matching TRBD1. The length of the CDR3 is 14 residues. Germline loops: CDR1 LNHDA, CDR2 SQIVND (reference sequence). V lost 5 bases and J lost 5; bases outside the gene matches: 7. The CDR3 DNA is TGTGCCAGTAGTCCTCAGGGGGTTGGAGATACGCAGTATTTT. This sequence encodes CASSPQGVGDTQYF.

The rearrangement links TRBV14 to TRBJ2-1; either TRBD1 or TRBD2 may fit D (5 bases each). CDR3 size: 13 residues. Trimming took off 4 bases at V and 10 bases at J, with 14 bases between the two ends. Germline values: CDR1 SGHDN, CDR2 FVKESK. CDR3 nucleotides: TGTGCCAGCAGCCTCCTTGGGGGACGGGAGCAGTTCTTC. Protein sequence: CASSLLGGREQFF.

The chain uses TRBV28 and TRBJ2-7; D is unclear. Trimming removed 1 base at V and 4 bases at J, with 2 bases between. The CDR3 is made up of 11 amino acids. Germline V CDR1 and CDR2: MDHEN, SYDVKM. CDR3 loop: CASSLLYEQYF. The CDR3 bases are TGTGCCAGCAGTTTATTGTACGAGCAGTACTTC.

This clone has just one count. The chain is built from TRBV12-1 and TRBJ2-1; the table calls TRBD1, which could not be checked here. TRBV12-1 is a listed pseudogene. CDR3 length equals 17 residues. DNA for the CDR3: TGTGCCAGCAGCTTTGTTGTCCCGATCAGCTCCTACAATGAGCAGTTCTTC. Its protein product is CASSFVVPISSYNEQFF.

This chain links TRBV5-1 with TRBJ2-5, with 8 bases fitting TRBD1. V was pared by 4 bases and J by 2 bases, with 4 bases of the junction left unmatched. This CDR3 has 14 amino acids. Germline-derived CDR1 and CDR2 are SGHRS and YFSETQ. The CDR3 sequence: CASSPQGGQETQYF. For the CDR3, the DNA is TGCGCCAGCAGCCCACAGGGGGGTCAAGAGACCCAGTACTTC.

The chain recombines TRBV12-1 with TRBJ2-1. TRBV12-1 is a pseudogene locus. CDR3 length: 10 amino acids. CDR3 protein: CASSLGEQFF. The DNA for the CDR3 is TGTGCCAGCAGCCTAGGGGAGCAGTTCTTC.

The V call is TRBV7-4, the J call TRBJ2-6, with D possibly being TRBD2 (5 bases). Trimming pared 0 bases from V and 2 bases from J, leaving 14 bases between. The CDR3 is 18 residues long. Germline V CDR1 and CDR2: SGHVT, SQSDAQ. The CDR3 DNA reads TGTGCCAGCAGCTTAGCAAATCGGGGTACTGCTGGGGCCAACGTCCTGACTTTC. Translated: CASSLANRGTAGANVLTF. The full variable domain, with the rest looked up from reference TRBV7-4 and TRBJ2-6, is GAGVSQSPRYKVAKRGRDVALRCDSISGHVTLYWYRQTLGQGSEVLTYSQSDAQRDKSGRPSGRFSAERPERSVSTLKIQRTEQGDSAVYLCASSLANRGTAGANVLTFGAGSRLTVL.

The rearrangement uses TRBV6-5 and TRBJ1-5, with D unresolved. The CDR3 has 12 amino acids. Looked up from germline, CDR1 is MNHEY and CDR2 is SVGAGI. V was clipped by 7 bases and J by 11 bases, with 15 bases between them. CDR3 loop: CASKGSMRAQHF. In nucleotides, the CDR3 is TGTGCCAGCAAAGGCAGTATGCGAGCCCAGCATTTT.

This clone was observed a handful of times. This chain joins TRBV11-3 and TRBJ2-7; a possible D gene is TRBD2 (6 bases). The CDR3 loop spans 14 amino acids. The V end lost 1 base, the J end lost 2 bases, and 9 bases lay between the germline ends. The germline gives CDR1 SGHNT, CDR2 YENEEA. The CDR3: CASSLVRGTYEQYF. DNA for the CDR3: TGTGCCAGCAGCTTAGTTCGCGGGACCTACGAGCAGTACTTC.

The genes are TRBV4-2 and TRBJ2-3; TRBD2 matches at 9 bases. Germline CDR1 is LGHNA and CDR2 is YNFKEQ. This CDR3 comprises 14 residues. Trimming took 5 bases from V and 5 from J; bases not matched to a gene: 5. The CDR3: CASSFFSGRDTQYF. For the CDR3, the DNA is TGTGCCAGCAGCTTTTTTAGCGGGAGAGATACGCAGTATTTT.

The V call is TRBV27, the J call TRBJ2-3, with 7 bases matching TRBD2. The CDR3 is 15 residues long. Germline trimming cut 5 bases from V and 3 bases from J; bases unmatched to any gene: 8. Germline values: CDR1 MNHEY, CDR2 SMNVEV (reference sequence). The CDR3 DNA follows: TGTGCCAGCAGTCCAGAGCGGGACGAGACAGATACGCAGTATTTT. Encoded protein: CASSPERDETDTQYF.

The chain carries TRBV7-6 and TRBJ2-1; 14 nucleotides agree with TRBD2. The CDR3 is 14 amino acids. The J segment lost 12 bases and the V segment lost 4 bases, leaving 5 bases of the junction unmatched. Germline values: CDR1 SGHVS, CDR2 FNYEAQ. The DNA for the CDR3 is TGTGCCAGCAGCTCCGGACTAGCGGGAGGAGGGCAGTTCTTC. Amino acid sequence: CASSSGLAGGGQFF. Variable domain in full (rest from reference TRBV7-6 and TRBJ2-1): GAGVSQSPRYKVTKRGQDVALRCDPISGHVSLYWYRQALGQGPEFLTYFNYEAQQDKSGLPNDRFSAERPEGSISTLTIQRTEQRDSAMYRCASSSGLAGGGQFFGPGTRLTVL.